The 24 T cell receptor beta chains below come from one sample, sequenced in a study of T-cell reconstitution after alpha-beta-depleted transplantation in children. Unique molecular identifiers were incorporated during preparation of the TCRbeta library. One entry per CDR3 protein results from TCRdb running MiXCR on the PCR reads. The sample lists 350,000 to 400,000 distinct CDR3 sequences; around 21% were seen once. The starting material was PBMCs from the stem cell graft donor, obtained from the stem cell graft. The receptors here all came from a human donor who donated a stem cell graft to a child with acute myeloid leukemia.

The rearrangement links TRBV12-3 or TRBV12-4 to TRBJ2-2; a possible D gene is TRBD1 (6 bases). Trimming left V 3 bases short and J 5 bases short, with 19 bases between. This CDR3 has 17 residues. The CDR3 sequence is CASSFGTPRGGTGELFF. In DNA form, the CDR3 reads TGTGCCAGCAGTTTCGGGACACCCCGAGGGGGAACCGGGGAGCTGTTTTTT.

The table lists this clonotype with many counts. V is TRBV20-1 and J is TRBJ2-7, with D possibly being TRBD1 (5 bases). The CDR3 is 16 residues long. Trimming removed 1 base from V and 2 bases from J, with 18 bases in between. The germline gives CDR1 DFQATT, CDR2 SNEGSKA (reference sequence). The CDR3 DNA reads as TGCAGTGCTAGAGGGTTAATAGTTGGGGCAACCTACGAGCAGTACTTC. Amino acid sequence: CSARGLIVGATYEQYF.

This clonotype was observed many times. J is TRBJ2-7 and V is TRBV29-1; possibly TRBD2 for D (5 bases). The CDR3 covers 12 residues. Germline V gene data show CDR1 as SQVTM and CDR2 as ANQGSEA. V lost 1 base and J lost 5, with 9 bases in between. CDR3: CSVEVIGDEQYF. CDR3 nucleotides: TGCAGCGTTGAAGTAATCGGGGACGAGCAGTACTTC.

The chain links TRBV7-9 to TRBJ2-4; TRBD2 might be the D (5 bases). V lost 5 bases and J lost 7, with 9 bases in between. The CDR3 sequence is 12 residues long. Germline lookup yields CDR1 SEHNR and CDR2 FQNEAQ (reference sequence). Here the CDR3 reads CASSAEGNIQYF. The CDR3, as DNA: TGTGCCAGCAGCGCCGAGGGCAACATTCAGTACTTC.

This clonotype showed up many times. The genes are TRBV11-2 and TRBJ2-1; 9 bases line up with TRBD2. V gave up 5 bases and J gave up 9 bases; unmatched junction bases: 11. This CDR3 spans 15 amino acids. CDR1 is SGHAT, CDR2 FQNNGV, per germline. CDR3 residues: CASSLSSSGMSEQFF. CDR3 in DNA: TGTGCCAGCAGCCTTTCATCTAGCGGGATGAGTGAGCAGTTCTTC.

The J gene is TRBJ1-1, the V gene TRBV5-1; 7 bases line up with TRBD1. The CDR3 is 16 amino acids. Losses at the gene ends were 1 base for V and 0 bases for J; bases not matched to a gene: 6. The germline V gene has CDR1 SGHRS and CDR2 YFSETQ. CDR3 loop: CASSLTTGTVNTEAFF. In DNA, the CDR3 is TGCGCCAGCAGCTTGACGACTGGGACAGTGAACACTGAAGCTTTCTTT.

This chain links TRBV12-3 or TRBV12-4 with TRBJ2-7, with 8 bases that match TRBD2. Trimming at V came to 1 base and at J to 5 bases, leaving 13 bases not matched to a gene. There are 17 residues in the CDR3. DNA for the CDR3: TGTGCCAGCAGTTTAGATCCGGGACTAGTCATCCCCCACGAGCAGTACTTC. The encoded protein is CASSLDPGLVIPHEQYF.

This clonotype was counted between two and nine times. The CDR3 is CASIDSGRAREQFF. The CDR3 DNA follows: TGTGCCAGCATCGATAGCGGGAGGGCCCGGGAGCAGTTCTTC. The chain couples TRBV6-1 to TRBJ2-1; 11 nucleotides align to TRBD2. In germline, CDR1 is MNHNS, CDR2 SASEGT. This CDR3 spans 14 amino acids. The ends lost 7 bases at V and 10 bases at J; junction bases unmatched: 9.

CDR3 protein: CSASRDSREAFF. The CDR3 nucleotides read TGCAGTGCTAGCAGGGACAGCCGAGAAGCTTTCTTT. The genes are TRBV20-1 and TRBJ1-1, with 7 bases identical to TRBD1. This CDR3 region has 12 residues. The germline V gene encodes CDR1 DFQATT and CDR2 SNEGSKA (reference sequence). With V trimmed by 3 bases and J by 8 bases, 6 bases remained unmatched.

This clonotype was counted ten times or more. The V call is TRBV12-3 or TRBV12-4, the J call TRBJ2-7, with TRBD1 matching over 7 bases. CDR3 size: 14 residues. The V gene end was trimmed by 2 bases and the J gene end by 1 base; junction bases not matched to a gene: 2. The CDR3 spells CASSLTGQSYEQYF. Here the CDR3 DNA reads TGTGCCAGCAGTTTAACGGGACAGTCCTACGAGCAGTACTTC.

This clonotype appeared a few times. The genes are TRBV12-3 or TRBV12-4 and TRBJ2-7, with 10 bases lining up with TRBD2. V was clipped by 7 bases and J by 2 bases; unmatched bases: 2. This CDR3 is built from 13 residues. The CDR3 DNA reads TGTGCCAGCATCCTAGCGGGGGCCTACGAGCAGTACTTC. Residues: CASILAGAYEQYF.

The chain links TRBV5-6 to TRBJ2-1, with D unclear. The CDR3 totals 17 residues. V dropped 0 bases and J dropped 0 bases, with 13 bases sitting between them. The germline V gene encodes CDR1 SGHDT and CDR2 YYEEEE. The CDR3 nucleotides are TGTGCCAGCAGCTTGGGGCCATTTAGGAGCTCCTACAATGAGCAGTTCTTC. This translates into CASSLGPFRSSYNEQFF.

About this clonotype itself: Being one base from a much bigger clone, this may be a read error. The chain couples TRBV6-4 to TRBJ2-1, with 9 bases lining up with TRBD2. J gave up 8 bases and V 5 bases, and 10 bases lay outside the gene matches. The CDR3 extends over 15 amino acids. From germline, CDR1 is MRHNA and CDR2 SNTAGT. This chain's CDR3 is CASSPSGKLGYEQFF. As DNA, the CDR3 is TGTGCCAGCAGTCCTAGCGGGAAACTTGGGTATGAGCAGTTCTTC.

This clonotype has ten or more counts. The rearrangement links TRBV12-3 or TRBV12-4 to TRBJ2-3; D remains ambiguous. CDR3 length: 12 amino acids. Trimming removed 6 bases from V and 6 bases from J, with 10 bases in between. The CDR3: CASSLRIDTQYF. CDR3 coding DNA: TGTGCCAGCAGCCTAAGGATCGATACGCAGTATTTT.

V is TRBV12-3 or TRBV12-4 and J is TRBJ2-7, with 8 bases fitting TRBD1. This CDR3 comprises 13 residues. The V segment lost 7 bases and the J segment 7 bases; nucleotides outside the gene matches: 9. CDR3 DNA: TGTGCCAGCAAAGGACAGGGTTTCCGGGAGCAGTACTTC. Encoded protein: CASKGQGFREQYF.

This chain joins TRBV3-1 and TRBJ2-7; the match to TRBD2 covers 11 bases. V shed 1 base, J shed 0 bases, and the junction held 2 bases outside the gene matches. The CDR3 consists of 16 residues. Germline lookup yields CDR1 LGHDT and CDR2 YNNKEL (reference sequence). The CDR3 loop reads CASSQGTSGSSYEQYF. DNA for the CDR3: TGTGCCAGCAGCCAAGGTACTAGCGGGAGCTCCTACGAGCAGTACTTC.

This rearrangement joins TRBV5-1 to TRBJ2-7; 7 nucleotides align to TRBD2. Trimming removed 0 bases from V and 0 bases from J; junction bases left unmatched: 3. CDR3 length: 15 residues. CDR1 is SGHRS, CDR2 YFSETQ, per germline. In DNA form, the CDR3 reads TGCGCCAGCAGCTTGGAGCTAGCGGTCTCCTACGAGCAGTACTTC. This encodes CASSLELAVSYEQYF.

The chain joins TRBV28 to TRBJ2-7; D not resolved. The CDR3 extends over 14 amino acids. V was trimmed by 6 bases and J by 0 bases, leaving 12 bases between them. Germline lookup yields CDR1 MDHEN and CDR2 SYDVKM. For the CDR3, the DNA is TGTGCCAGCAGCCCCCCCAGGATCTCCTACGAGCAGTACTTC. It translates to CASSPPRISYEQYF. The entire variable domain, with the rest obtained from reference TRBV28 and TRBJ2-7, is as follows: DVKVTQSSRYLVKRTGEKVFLECVQDMDHENMFWYRQDPGLGLRLIYFSYDVKMKEKGDIPEGYSVSREKKERFSLILESASTNQTSMYLCASSPPRISYEQYFGPGTRLTVT.

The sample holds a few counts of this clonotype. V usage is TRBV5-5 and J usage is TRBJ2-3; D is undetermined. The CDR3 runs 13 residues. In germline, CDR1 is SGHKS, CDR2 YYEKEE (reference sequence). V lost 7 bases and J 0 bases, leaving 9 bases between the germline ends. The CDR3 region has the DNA TGTGCCAGCTTATCGTCTAGCACAGATACGCAGTATTTT. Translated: CASLSSSTDTQYF. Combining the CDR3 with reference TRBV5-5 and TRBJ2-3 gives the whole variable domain DAGVTQSPTHLIKTRGQQVTLRCSPISGHKSVSWYQQVLGQGPQFIFQYYEKEERGRGNFPDRFSARQFPNYSSELNVNALLLGDSALYLCASLSSSTDTQYFGPGTRLTVL.

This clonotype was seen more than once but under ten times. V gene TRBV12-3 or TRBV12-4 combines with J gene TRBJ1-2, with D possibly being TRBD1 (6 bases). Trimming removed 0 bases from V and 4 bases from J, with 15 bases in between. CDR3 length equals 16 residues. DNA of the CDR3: TGTGCCAGCAGTTTAGCGGACCCGGGGGCCGGCTATGGCTACACCTTC. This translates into CASSLADPGAGYGYTF.

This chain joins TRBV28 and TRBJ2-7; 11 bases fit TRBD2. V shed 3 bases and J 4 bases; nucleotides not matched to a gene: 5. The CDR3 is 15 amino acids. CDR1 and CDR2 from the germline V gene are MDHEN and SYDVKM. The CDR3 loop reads CASSFSTSGSYEQYF. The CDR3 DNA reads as TGTGCCAGCAGTTTTTCCACTAGCGGGAGTTACGAGCAGTACTTC.

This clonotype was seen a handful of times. The CDR3 region is CASSLVVLTSGTYNEQFF. Here the CDR3 DNA reads TGTGCCAGCAGCTTAGTCGTCCTGACTAGCGGTACCTACAATGAGCAGTTCTTC. This chain connects TRBV11-1 to TRBJ2-1, with 9 bases matching TRBD2. V was clipped by 1 base and J by 2 bases; unmatched bases: 9. This CDR3 comprises 18 residues. Germline V lookup: CDR1 SGHAT, CDR2 FQDESV (reference sequence).

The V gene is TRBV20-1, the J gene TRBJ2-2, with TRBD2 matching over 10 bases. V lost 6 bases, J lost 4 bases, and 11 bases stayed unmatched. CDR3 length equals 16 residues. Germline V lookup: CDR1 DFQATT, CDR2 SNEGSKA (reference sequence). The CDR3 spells CSAIPLAGVVTGELFF. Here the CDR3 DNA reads TGCAGTGCCATCCCCCTAGCGGGAGTAGTCACCGGGGAGCTGTTTTTT.

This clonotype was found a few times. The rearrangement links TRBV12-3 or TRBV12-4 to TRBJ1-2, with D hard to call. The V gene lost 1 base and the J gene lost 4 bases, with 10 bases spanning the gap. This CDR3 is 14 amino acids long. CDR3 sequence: CASSLDAVTYGYTF. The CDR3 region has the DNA TGTGCCAGCAGTTTAGATGCAGTTACCTATGGCTACACCTTC.